The 2 T cell receptor beta chains below all came from one sample that was sequenced in a study of T cell responses to AZD1222 COVID-19 vaccine. Profiled with immunoSEQ multiplex PCR; TCRdb holds only in-frame clones, not every one. There are over 95,000 clones in the sample; 85% to 90% occur only once, and 10% to 15% lies in the top ten. The sample consisted of peripheral blood, taken on day 0 of AZD1222 vaccination. The receptors here all came from an adult in good health.

This clone was picked up a small number of times. The chain has TRBV18 and TRBJ1-1; possibly TRBD1 for D (6 bases). Trimming took off 2 bases at V and 0 bases at J, with 13 bases between the two ends. Per the germline V gene, CDR1 is KGHSH and CDR2 is LQKENI. This CDR3 has 16 amino acids. The CDR3 sequence: CASSPTTGPLNTEAFF. As DNA, the CDR3 is TGTGCCAGCTCACCAACAACAGGGCCACTGAACACTGAAGCTTTCTTT.

This clone was seen only a few times. V is TRBV2 and J is TRBJ2-2, with D possibly TRBD1 on 7 matching bases. CDR3 length equals 15 residues. V dropped 4 bases and J dropped 1 base, with 10 bases sitting between them. CDR1 and CDR2 (germline): SNHLY, FYNNEI. The CDR3: CASSGQGGNTGELFF. CDR3 DNA: TGTGCCAGCAGTGGGCAGGGGGGGAACACCGGGGAGCTGTTTTTT.